This is a list of T cell receptor beta chains from one sample in a study of technical replicates of blood from a few donors. The protocol was immunoSEQ multiplex PCR, while the TCRdb copy is restricted to in-frame clones and leaves out a portion. The data show tens of thousands of clones, with around nine tenths seen just once and less than 5.5% held by the top ten. The specimen sequenced was PBMCs. The origin of the receptors is a human donor in good health. Some clones in this sample may be carry-over from other donors' samples. Each CDR3 is given with its conserved first and last residue. Fields, in order: clone size, J gene, V gene, D gene, CDR3 protein, CDR3 DNA. A D gene is named only where the DNA matches it firmly. The size of a clone is reported for some rows only, either as once, few or many, or as a class for expanded clones.

.	TRBJ2-1	TRBV29-1	.	CSVSTSRNEQFF	TGCAGCGTTTCTACTAGTCGCAATGAGCAGTTCTTC
.	TRBJ1-6	TRBV4-1	.	CASSQAGTLHSPLHF	TGCGCCAGCAGCCAAGCCGGGACATTGCATTCACCCCTCCACTTT
.	TRBJ1-5	TRBV7-9	.	CASSLADQPQHF	TGTGCCAGCAGCTTAGCCGATCAGCCCCAGCATTTT
.	TRBJ2-5	TRBV5-6	TRBD2	CASSLFIGGSGWGETQYF	TGTGCCAGCAGCTTGTTTATCGGCGGGAGCGGGTGGGGAGAGACCCAGTACTTC
.	TRBJ2-7	TRBV9	TRBD2	CASSTSGGAHEQYF	TGTGCCAGCAGCACCTCGGGGGGGGCCCACGAGCAGTACTTC
.	TRBJ1-5	TRBV19	TRBD1	CASTPGQRYSNQPQHF	TGTGCCAGTACCCCGGGACAGCGTTATAGCAATCAGCCCCAGCATTTT
once	TRBJ2-2	TRBV19	TRBD1	CASSAGTGRGTGELFF	TGTGCCAGTAGTGCAGGGACAGGGAGGGGCACCGGGGAGCTGTTTTTT
.	TRBJ2-3	TRBV4-1	.	CASSQEAPDTQYF	TGCGCCAGCAGCCAAGAAGCCCCGGATACGCAGTATTTT
.	TRBJ1-1	TRBV2	.	CASSPIAGHAAEAFF	TGTGCCAGCAGTCCTATCGCGGGCCACGCGGCTGAAGCTTTCTTT
.	TRBJ2-1	TRBV4-3	.	CASSQDMGGQYNEQFF	TGCGCCAGCAGCCAAGATATGGGGGGACAGTACAATGAGCAGTTCTTC
.	TRBJ2-5	TRBV7-8	TRBD1	CASSMRTGQETQYF	TGTGCCAGCAGCATGAGGACAGGCCAAGAGACCCAGTACTTC
.	TRBJ2-1	TRBV9	TRBD2	CASSQRGTTPLDNEQFF	TGTGCCAGCAGCCAGCGGGGGACAACGCCTTTAGACAATGAGCAGTTCTTC
.	TRBJ1-6	TRBV4-1	.	CASSQGYGTNNSPLHF	TGCGCCAGCAGCCAAGGGTATGGGACTAATAATTCACCCCTCCACTTT
.	TRBJ2-7	TRBV7-2	TRBD2	CASSLAGTSVYEQYF	TGTGCCAGCAGCTTAGCCGGGACTAGTGTCTACGAGCAGTACTTC
.	TRBJ1-3	TRBV6-5	.	CASSYSSRTGNTIYF	TGTGCCAGCAGTTACTCGTCCAGGACTGGAAACACCATATATTTT
.	TRBJ1-2	TRBV4-2	.	CASSQGGGGYGYTF	TGTGCCAGCAGCCAAGGGGGAGGGGGATATGGCTACACCTTC
.	TRBJ2-2	TRBV7-8	.	CASSPGAGELFF	TGTGCCAGCAGCCCCGGGGCCGGGGAGCTGTTTTTT
.	TRBJ2-7	TRBV4-2	TRBD2	CASSQAPPGLAGVMYEQYF	TGTGCCAGCAGCCAAGCTCCACCGGGACTAGCGGGAGTAATGTACGAGCAGTACTTC
few	TRBJ1-6	TRBV7-6	.	CASATGLNSPLHF	TGTGCCAGTGCGACAGGACTCAATTCACCCCTCCACTTT
.	TRBJ2-7	TRBV6-1	TRBD1	CASSPTGPSYEQYF	TGTGCCAGCAGCCCGACAGGGCCTTCCTACGAGCAGTACTTC
.	TRBJ1-2	TRBV7-8	.	CASSRRLEGNYGYTF	TGTGCCAGCAGTCGCCGGCTGGAGGGGAACTATGGCTACACCTTC
.	TRBJ2-7	TRBV5-1	TRBD1	CASSEQGTYEQYF	TGCGCCAGCTCCGAACAGGGGACCTACGAGCAGTACTTC
.	TRBJ2-6	TRBV5-1	.	CASSLTGSLSGANVLTF	TGCGCCAGCAGCTTGACAGGATCCCTCTCTGGGGCCAACGTCCTGACTTTC
.	TRBJ2-1	TRBV30	TRBD2	CAWSVLGLAGSYNEQFF	TGTGCCTGGAGTGTACTAGGGCTAGCGGGTTCCTACAATGAGCAGTTCTTC
.	TRBJ1-2	TRBV15	.	CATSSGQGQANYGYTF	TGTGCCACCAGCAGCGGGCAGGGCCAAGCTAACTATGGCTACACCTTC
.	TRBJ1-2	TRBV5-1	.	CASSPEAGYGYTF	TGCGCCAGCAGCCCGGAGGCTGGATATGGCTACACCTTC
.	TRBJ2-5	TRBV5-1	TRBD2	CASSFLAGQETQYF	TGCGCCAGCAGCTTCCTAGCGGGGCAAGAGACCCAGTACTTC
once	TRBJ2-7	TRBV6-5	TRBD2	CASSYATSGTSYEQYF	TGTGCCAGCAGTTACGCCACTAGCGGGACCTCCTACGAGCAGTACTTC
.	TRBJ1-1	TRBV7-8	.	CASRISGGTEAFF	TGTGCCAGCCGGATATCGGGGGGCACTGAAGCTTTCTTT
.	TRBJ1-1	TRBV11-2	.	CASSLVQGTEAFF	TGTGCCAGCAGCTTAGTCCAGGGCACTGAAGCTTTCTTT
.	TRBJ1-5	TRBV6-5	.	CASSYSALGGNQPQHF	TGTGCCAGCAGTTACTCAGCCCTAGGGGGCAATCAGCCCCAGCATTTT
.	TRBJ2-1	TRBV6-1	TRBD2	CASMILAGGPQFF	TGTGCCAGCATGATTCTAGCGGGAGGCCCGCAGTTCTTC
few	TRBJ1-1	TRBV18	.	CASSQTENTEAFF	TGTGCCAGCTCACAGACAGAGAACACTGAAGCTTTCTTT
.	TRBJ2-5	TRBV2	TRBD1	CASSEDKGAYQETQYF	TGTGCCAGCAGTGAAGATAAGGGGGCGTACCAAGAGACCCAGTACTTC
few	TRBJ2-4	TRBV7-2	TRBD2	CASSFGGRAKNIQYF	TGTGCCAGCAGCTTCGGCGGGAGAGCCAAAAACATTCAGTACTTC
once	TRBJ2-3	TRBV18	TRBD1	CASSPTGADTQYF	TGTGCCAGCTCACCCACAGGGGCAGATACGCAGTATTTT
.	TRBJ1-3	TRBV2	TRBD1	CASREGQTSGNTIYF	TGTGCCAGCAGAGAGGGACAGACCTCTGGAAACACCATATATTTT
.	TRBJ1-2	TRBV18	.	CASSPQSEGGGYTF	TGTGCCAGCTCACCTCAGTCGGAGGGAGGCGGCTACACCTTC
.	TRBJ1-1	TRBV11-1	.	CASSLGIRQLFF	TGTGCCAGCAGCTTAGGTATCCGACAACTTTTCTTT
.	TRBJ2-7	TRBV4-2	TRBD2	CASSQEPSGAYEQYF	TGTGCCAGCAGCCAAGAGCCTAGCGGTGCCTACGAGCAGTACTTC
once	TRBJ2-5	TRBV5-8	.	CASSRGRSDPRGETQYF	TGTGCCAGCAGCCGCGGCCGCTCTGATCCCAGGGGAGAGACCCAGTACTTC
.	TRBJ1-1	TRBV7-6	.	CASSPTAGGGGTEAFF	TGTGCCAGCAGCCCCACTGCGGGGGGGGGCGGCACTGAAGCTTTCTTT
.	TRBJ2-3	TRBV2	.	CASSVRGTGTDTQYF	TGTGCCAGCAGTGTCCGGGGGACGGGGACAGATACGCAGTATTTT
.	TRBJ1-4	TRBV13	TRBD1	CASSQRTGGFANEKLFF	TGTGCCAGCAGCCAGCGGACAGGGGGCTTTGCTAATGAAAAACTGTTTTTT
once	TRBJ1-2	TRBV18	.	CASSPPSRQDYGYTF	TGTGCCAGCTCACCACCCTCCAGACAGGATTATGGCTACACCTTC
.	TRBJ2-5	TRBV19	.	CASSTKETQYF	TGTGCCAGTAGTACCAAAGAGACCCAGTACTTC
.	TRBJ2-6	TRBV7-9	TRBD1	CASSRGQGASGANVLTF	TGTGCCAGCAGCCGGGGACAGGGGGCGTCTGGGGCCAACGTCCTGACTTTC
.	TRBJ2-2	TRBV6-6	TRBD2	CASSYRTSANTGELFF	TGTGCCAGCAGTTACCGGACTAGCGCGAACACCGGGGAGCTGTTTTTT